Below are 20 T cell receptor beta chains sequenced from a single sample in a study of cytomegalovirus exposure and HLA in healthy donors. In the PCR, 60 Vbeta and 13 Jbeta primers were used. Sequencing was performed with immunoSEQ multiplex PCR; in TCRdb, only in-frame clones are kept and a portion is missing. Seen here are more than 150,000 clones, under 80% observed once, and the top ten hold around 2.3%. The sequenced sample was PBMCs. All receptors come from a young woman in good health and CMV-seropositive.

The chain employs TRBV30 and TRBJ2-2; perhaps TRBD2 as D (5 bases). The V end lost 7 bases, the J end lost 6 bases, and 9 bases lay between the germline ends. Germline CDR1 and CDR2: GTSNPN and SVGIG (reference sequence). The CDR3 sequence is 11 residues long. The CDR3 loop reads CAFSGSGELFF. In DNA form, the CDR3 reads TGTGCCTTTTCGGGGTCCGGGGAGCTGTTTTTT. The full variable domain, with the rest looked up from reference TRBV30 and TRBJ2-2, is SQTIHQWPATLVQPVGSPLSLECTVEGTSNPNLYWYRQAAGRGLQLLFYSVGIGQISSEVPQNLSASRPQDRQFILSSKKLLLSDSGFYLCAFSGSGELFFGEGSRLTVL.

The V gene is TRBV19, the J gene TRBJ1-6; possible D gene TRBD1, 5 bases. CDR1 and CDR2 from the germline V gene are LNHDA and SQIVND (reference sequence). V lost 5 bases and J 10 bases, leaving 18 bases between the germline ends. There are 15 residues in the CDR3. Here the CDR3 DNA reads TGTGCCAGTAGTCGCCAAAGGGCCAGGGAATCACCCCTCCACTTT. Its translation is CASSRQRARESPLHF.

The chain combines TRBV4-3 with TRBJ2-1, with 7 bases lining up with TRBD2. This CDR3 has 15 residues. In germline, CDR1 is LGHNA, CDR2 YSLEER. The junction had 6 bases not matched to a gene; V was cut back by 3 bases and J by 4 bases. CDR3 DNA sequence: TGCGCCAGCAGCCAGAAAGCGGGGTCTTACAATGAGCAGTTCTTC. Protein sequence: CASSQKAGSYNEQFF.

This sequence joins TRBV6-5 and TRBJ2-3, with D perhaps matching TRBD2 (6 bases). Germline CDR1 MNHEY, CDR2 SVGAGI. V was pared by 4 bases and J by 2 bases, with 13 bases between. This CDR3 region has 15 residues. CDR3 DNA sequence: TGTGCCAGCAGTTTAGCGGACCCCCCCACAGATACGCAGTATTTT. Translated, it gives CASSLADPPTDTQYF.

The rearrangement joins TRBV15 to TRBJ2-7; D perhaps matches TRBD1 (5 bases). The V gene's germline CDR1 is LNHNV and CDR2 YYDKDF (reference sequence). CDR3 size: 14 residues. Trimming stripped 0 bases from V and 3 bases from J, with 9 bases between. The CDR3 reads CATSRDQGVYEQYF. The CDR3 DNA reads TGTGCCACCAGCAGAGACCAAGGGGTCTACGAGCAGTACTTC.

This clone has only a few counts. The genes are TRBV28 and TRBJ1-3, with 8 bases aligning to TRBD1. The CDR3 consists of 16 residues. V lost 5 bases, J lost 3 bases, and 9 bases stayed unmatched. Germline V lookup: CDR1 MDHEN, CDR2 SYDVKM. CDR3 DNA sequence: TGTGCCAGCAGTCTGGACAGGGAGTATAGTGGAAACACCATATATTTT. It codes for CASSLDREYSGNTIYF.

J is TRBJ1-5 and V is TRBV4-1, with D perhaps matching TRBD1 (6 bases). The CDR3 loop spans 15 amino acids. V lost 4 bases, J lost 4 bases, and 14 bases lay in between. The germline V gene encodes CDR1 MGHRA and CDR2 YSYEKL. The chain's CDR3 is CASSRLAGANQPQHF. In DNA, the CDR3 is TGCGCCAGCAGCCGGCTCGCAGGGGCTAATCAGCCCCAGCATTTT.

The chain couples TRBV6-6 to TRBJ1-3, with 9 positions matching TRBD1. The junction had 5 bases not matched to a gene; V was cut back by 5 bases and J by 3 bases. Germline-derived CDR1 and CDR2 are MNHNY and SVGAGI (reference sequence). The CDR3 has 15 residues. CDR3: CASSLQGAHGNTIYF. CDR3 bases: TGTGCCAGCAGTCTACAGGGGGCGCATGGAAACACCATATATTTT.

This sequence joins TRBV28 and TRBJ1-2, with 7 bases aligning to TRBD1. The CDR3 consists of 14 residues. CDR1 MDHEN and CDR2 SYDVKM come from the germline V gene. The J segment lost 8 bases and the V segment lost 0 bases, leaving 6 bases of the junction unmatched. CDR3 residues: CASSLWGDSLGYTF. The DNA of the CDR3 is TGTGCCAGCAGTTTATGGGGGGACAGCTTAGGCTACACCTTC.

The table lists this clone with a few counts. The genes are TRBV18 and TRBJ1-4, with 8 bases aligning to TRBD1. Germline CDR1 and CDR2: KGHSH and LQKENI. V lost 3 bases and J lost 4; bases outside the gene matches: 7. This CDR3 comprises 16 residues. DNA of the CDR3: TGTGCCAGCTCACCTGGGCAGGGGGCGATTAATGAAAAACTGTTTTTT. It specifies CASSPGQGAINEKLFF.

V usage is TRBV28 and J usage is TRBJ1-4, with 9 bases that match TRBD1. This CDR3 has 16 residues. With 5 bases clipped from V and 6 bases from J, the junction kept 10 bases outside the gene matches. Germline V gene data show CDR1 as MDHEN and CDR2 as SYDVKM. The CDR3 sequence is CASSVTLGTGYEKLFF. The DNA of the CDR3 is TGTGCCAGCAGTGTAACCCTCGGGACAGGGTATGAAAAACTGTTTTTT.

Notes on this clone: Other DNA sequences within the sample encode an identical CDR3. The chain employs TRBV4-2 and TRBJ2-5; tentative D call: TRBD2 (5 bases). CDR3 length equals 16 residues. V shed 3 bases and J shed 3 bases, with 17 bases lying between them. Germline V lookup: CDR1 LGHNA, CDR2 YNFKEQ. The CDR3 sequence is CASSQRFSGPKETQYF. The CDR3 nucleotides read TGTGCCAGCAGCCAGAGGTTCAGCGGACCAAAAGAGACCCAGTACTTC.

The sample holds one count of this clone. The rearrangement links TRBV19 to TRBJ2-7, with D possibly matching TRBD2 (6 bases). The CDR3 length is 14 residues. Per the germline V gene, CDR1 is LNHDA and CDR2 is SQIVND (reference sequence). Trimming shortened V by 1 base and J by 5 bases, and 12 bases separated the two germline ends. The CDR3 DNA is TGTGCCAGTAGTATAGTAGGACTACTCAACGAGCAGTACTTC. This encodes CASSIVGLLNEQYF.

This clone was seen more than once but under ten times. In DNA form, the CDR3 reads TGTGCCAGCAGCGGACAGGGTAACTATGGCTACACCTTC. This translates into CASSGQGNYGYTF. The genes are TRBV11-3 and TRBJ1-2, with 8 bases matching TRBD1. CDR3 size: 13 residues. The V gene end was trimmed by 5 bases and the J gene end by 1 base; junction bases not matched to a gene: 0. Germline loops: CDR1 SGHNT, CDR2 YENEEA.

CDR3 sequence reads: CASSPTGTTRTYEQYF. CDR3 sequence (DNA): TGCGCCAGCAGCCCCACCGGGACAACAAGGACCTACGAGCAGTACTTC. The J gene is TRBJ2-7, the V gene TRBV5-1; tentatively, D is TRBD1 (6 bases). Germline V lookup: CDR1 SGHRS, CDR2 YFSETQ. The CDR3 extends over 16 amino acids. V lost 4 bases and J lost 2, with 19 bases in between. Drawing the rest from reference TRBV5-1 and TRBJ2-7, the complete variable domain is KAGVTQTPRYLIKTRGQQVTLSCSPISGHRSVSWYQQTPGQGLQFLFEYFSETQRNKGNFPGRFSGRQFSNSRSEMNVSTLELGDSALYLCASSPTGTTRTYEQYFGPGTRLTVT.

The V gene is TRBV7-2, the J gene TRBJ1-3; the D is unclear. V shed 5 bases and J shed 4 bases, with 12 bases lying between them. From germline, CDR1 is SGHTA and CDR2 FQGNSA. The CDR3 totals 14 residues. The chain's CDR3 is CASSRVEQGNTIYF. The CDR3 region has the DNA TGTGCCAGCAGCCGGGTGGAGCAAGGAAACACCATATATTTT.

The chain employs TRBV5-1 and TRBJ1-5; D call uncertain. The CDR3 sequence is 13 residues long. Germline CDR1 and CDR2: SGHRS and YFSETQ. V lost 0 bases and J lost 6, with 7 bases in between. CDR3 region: CASSLGWAQPQHF. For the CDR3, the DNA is TGCGCCAGCAGCTTGGGGTGGGCTCAGCCCCAGCATTTT.

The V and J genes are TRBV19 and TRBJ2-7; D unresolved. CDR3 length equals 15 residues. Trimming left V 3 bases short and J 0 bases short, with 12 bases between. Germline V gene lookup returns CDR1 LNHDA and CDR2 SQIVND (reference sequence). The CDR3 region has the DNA TGTGCCAGTAGTATTCCGGCAGGCGCCTCCTACGAGCAGTACTTC. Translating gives CASSIPAGASYEQYF.

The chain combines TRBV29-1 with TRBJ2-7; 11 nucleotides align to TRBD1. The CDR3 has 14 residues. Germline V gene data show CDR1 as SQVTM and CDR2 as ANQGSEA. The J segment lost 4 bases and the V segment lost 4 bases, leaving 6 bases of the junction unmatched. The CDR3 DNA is TGCAGCGTTGGGACAGGGGGCGTTAGGTACGAGCAGTACTTC. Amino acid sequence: CSVGTGGVRYEQYF.

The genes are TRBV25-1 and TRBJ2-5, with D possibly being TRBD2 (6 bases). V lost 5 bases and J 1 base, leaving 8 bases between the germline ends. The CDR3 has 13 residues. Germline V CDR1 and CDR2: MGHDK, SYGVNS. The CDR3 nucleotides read TGTGCCAGCAGTCGCGGGGCCCAAGAGACCCAGTACTTC. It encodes CASSRGAQETQYF.